The T cell receptor beta chain described here comes from a study of shared clonotypes between healthy human individuals. For the study at large: With ages of 18 to 49, the donors were a couple of women and three men. Plates per donor: three CD4 naive, three CD4 memory, two CD8 naive, one CD8 memory. The study's findings and limits: The generation probabilities recorded for non-shared clonotypes fell below those of clonotypes shared by all four donors.

About this clone itself: Its target is unknown.

How the authors handled the data: Filtering of immunoSEQ junctional sequences could not match full-length read filtering. Using immunoSEQ multiplex PCR, the repertoire was profiled, and TCRdb retains in-frame clones only, with some absent. That table is the source of V, J and clone size, and D and trimming were worked out from the DNA. The table lists around 690,000 clones, 80% to 95% of them singletons, with 34% in the top ten. CDR1 MGHDK and CDR2 SYGVNS come from the germline V gene. V dropped 4 bases and J dropped 4 bases, with 16 bases sitting between them. The CDR3 runs 15 residues. The sequenced sample was memory CD8+ T cells from PBMCs. Noted subset: CD45RO+ cells pooled with CCR7-negative TemRA cells. This clonotype was obtained from a man aged 18-30 years in good health. Some clones in this sample may be carry-over from other donors' samples. The chain couples TRBV25-1 to TRBJ1-2, with D possibly being TRBD1 (5 bases). The chain's CDR3 is CASSGIIQATYGYTF. The CDR3 DNA sequence: TGTGCCAGCAGTGGTATAATACAGGCGACCTATGGCTACACCTTC.